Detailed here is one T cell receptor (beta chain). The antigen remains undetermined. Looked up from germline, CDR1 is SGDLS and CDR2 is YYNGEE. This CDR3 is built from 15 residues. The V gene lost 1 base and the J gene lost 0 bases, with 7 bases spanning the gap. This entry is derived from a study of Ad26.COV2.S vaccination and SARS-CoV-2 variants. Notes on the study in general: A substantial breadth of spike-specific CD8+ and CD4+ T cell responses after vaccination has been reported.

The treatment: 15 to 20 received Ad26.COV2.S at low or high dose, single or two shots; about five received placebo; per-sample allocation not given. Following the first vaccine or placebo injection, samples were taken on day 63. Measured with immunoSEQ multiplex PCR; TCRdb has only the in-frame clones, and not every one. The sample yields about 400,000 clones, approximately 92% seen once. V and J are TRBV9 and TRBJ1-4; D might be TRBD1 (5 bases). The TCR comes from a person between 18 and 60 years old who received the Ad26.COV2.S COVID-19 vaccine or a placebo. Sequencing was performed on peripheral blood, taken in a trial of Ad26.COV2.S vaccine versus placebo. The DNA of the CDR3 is TGTGCCAGCAGCGTACGGGGGGCAACTAATGAAAAACTGTTTTTT. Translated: CASSVRGATNEKLFF.